Below are 20 T cell receptor beta chains sequenced from a single sample in a study of CD8+ T cells in alopecia areata. Noted treatment: oral pan-JAK inhibitor, 5-10 mg twice daily. cDNA reverse transcribed from extracted RNA served as the sequencing template. The data were produced by immunoSEQ multiplex PCR, yet TCRdb's version contains in-frame clones alone and is incomplete. The sample contains nearly 95,000 clones, just over 70% of which appear only once. The starting material was CD8+ T cells sorted from blood, obtained at approximately week 44, from a patient treated with tofacitinib. These receptors were collected from a human donor with alopecia areata.

This chain uses TRBV5-6 with TRBJ2-1; D may correspond to TRBD1 or TRBD2 (6 bases each). The CDR3 runs to 12 residues. V lost 5 bases and J lost 7, with 10 bases in between. Germline V gives CDR1 SGHDT, CDR2 YYEEEE. The DNA for the CDR3 is TGTGCCAGCAGTCCGGGGGCTAATGAGCAGTTCTTC. This gives the protein CASSPGANEQFF.

This chain links TRBV30 with TRBJ2-3, with no clear D. The length of the CDR3 is 14 residues. Per germline, CDR1 GTSNPN and CDR2 SVGIG (reference sequence). The V end lost 4 bases, the J end lost 3 bases, and 14 bases lay between the germline ends. CDR3 nucleotides: TGTGCCTGGAATCTCGTGGAGAAAACAGATACGCAGTATTTT. It encodes CAWNLVEKTDTQYF. The full variable domain, completed using reference TRBV30 and TRBJ2-3, is SQTIHQWPATLVQPVGSPLSLECTVEGTSNPNLYWYRQAAGRGLQLLFYSVGIGQISSEVPQNLSASRPQDRQFILSSKKLLLSDSGFYLCAWNLVEKTDTQYFGPGTRLTVL.

This clone was counted a few times. The V call is TRBV27, the J call TRBJ1-5; unclear D gene. With 5 bases removed from V and 6 bases from J, the gap between germline ends came to 11 bases. Germline CDR1 reads MNHEY; CDR2 reads SMNVEV (reference sequence). CDR3 size: 13 residues. In nucleotides, the CDR3 is TGTGCCAGCAGTCCCGTAGTAGGTCAGCCCCAGCATTTT. This translates into CASSPVVGQPQHF.

The chain recombines TRBV29-1 with TRBJ1-1, with a possible D match to TRBD1 (6 bases). The CDR3 length is 12 residues. Trimming took off 6 bases at V and 8 bases at J, with 16 bases between the two ends. Germline loops: CDR1 SQVTM, CDR2 ANQGSEA. In DNA, the CDR3 is TGCAGCGTGCCCCGGGGGGGGCCCGAAGCTTTCTTT. Encoded protein: CSVPRGGPEAFF.

The rearrangement joins TRBV5-1 to TRBJ2-1; tentative D call: TRBD1 (6 bases). The V end was cut by 0 bases, the J end by 2 bases, with 18 bases between. CDR1 is SGHRS and CDR2 is YFSETQ in the germline V gene. There are 18 residues in the CDR3. The CDR3 coding sequence is TGCGCCAGCAGCTTGGACTTCCCTGCAGGGACACCCTACAATGAGCAGTTCTTC. Protein: CASSLDFPAGTPYNEQFF.

This sequence joins TRBV9 and TRBJ2-2; weak D call: TRBD1 (6 bases). The CDR3 runs 16 residues. Trimming took 1 base from V and 3 from J, leaving 13 bases between them. Germline CDR1 and CDR2: SGDLS and YYNGEE. CDR3 nucleotide sequence: TGTGCCAGCAGCGTATGGACAGCCTCAGACACCGGGGAGCTGTTTTTT. Protein: CASSVWTASDTGELFF.

There are a few counts of this clone. Other DNA variants within this sample encode the same CDR3. The chain links TRBV27 to TRBJ1-1; no definite D call. V was cut by 2 bases and J by 1 base, with 5 bases left in between. The CDR3 consists of 13 residues. Germline CDR1 reads MNHEY; CDR2 reads SMNVEV (reference sequence). The CDR3 sequence is CASSLGRNTEAFF. As DNA, the CDR3 is TGTGCCAGCAGTTTAGGCAGGAACACTGAAGCTTTCTTT.

The V gene is TRBV7-8, the J gene TRBJ2-7, with D maybe TRBD2 (6 bases). Germline CDR1 is SGHVS and CDR2 is FQNEAQ. There are 14 residues in the CDR3. Trimming took off 3 bases at V and 2 bases at J, with 11 bases between the two ends. The CDR3 DNA reads TGTGCCAGCAGCTTGGGCGGGGAGGCCTACGAGCAGTACTTC. This codes for CASSLGGEAYEQYF. The complete variable domain, with remaining parts taken from reference TRBV7-8 and TRBJ2-7, reads GAGVSQSPRYKVAKRGQDVALRCDPISGHVSLFWYQQALGQGPEFLTYFQNEAQLDKSGLPSDRFFAERPEGSVSTLKIQRTQQEDSAVYLCASSLGGEAYEQYFGPGTRLTVT.

The V gene is TRBV10-1, the J gene TRBJ2-5, with 7 bases matching TRBD2. Germline assignment: CDR1 WNHNN and CDR2 SYGVQD (reference sequence). This CDR3 contains 13 residues. The J segment lost 2 bases and the V segment lost 8 bases, leaving 5 bases of the junction unmatched. The CDR3 region is CASAGDEQETQYF. CDR3 nucleotides: TGCGCCAGCGCGGGGGACGAACAAGAGACCCAGTACTTC.

The chain recombines TRBV5-6 with TRBJ2-1; TRBD1 agrees at 10 bases. In germline, CDR1 is SGHDT, CDR2 YYEEEE. After removal of 3 bases from V and 6 bases from J, the junction contained 0 bases not matched to a gene. The CDR3 has 13 residues. CDR3 bases: TGTGCCAGCAGCTGGACAGGGGGCAATGAGCAGTTCTTC. Its translation: CASSWTGGNEQFF.

The gene calls are TRBV10-3 and TRBJ1-6; the D is unclear. Deletions cut 3 bases from V and 5 bases from J, with 8 bases between. Germline-derived CDR1 and CDR2 are ENHRY and SYGVKD. The CDR3 sequence is 14 residues long. The CDR3 DNA reads as TGTGCCATCAGTGACGTTCAGGATAATTCACCCCTCCACTTT. The encoded protein is CAISDVQDNSPLHF.

This chain connects TRBV19 to TRBJ1-1; 7 bases line up with TRBD1. The CDR3 is made up of 12 amino acids. In germline, CDR1 is LNHDA, CDR2 SQIVND (reference sequence). The V gene end was trimmed by 7 bases and the J gene end by 8 bases; junction bases not matched to a gene: 7. The CDR3 reads CASNQGTAEAFF. The CDR3 DNA is TGTGCCAGTAACCAGGGGACAGCCGAAGCTTTCTTT.

V is TRBV11-2 and J is TRBJ1-2; 8 positions agree with TRBD1. V was clipped by 4 bases and J by 5 bases; unmatched bases: 3. The CDR3 totals 13 residues. Germline V lookup: CDR1 SGHAT, CDR2 FQNNGV. CDR3 in DNA: TGTGCCAGCAGCTCGACAGGGGCGTATGGCTACACCTTC. Residues: CASSSTGAYGYTF.

This chain uses TRBV2 with TRBJ2-1; 8 bases align to TRBD2. CDR1 is SNHLY, CDR2 FYNNEI, per germline. V dropped 7 bases and J dropped 5; count of bases not matched to a gene: 7. The CDR3 is made up of 14 amino acids. The CDR3 DNA sequence: TGTGCCAGCAAAGGCGGGGGGAAAAACAATGAGCAGTTCTTC. It encodes CASKGGGKNNEQFF.

The chain recombines TRBV19 with TRBJ1-1; no clear D. Germline CDR1 is LNHDA and CDR2 is SQIVND (reference sequence). This CDR3 is built from 14 residues. V lost 5 bases and J lost 1, with 11 bases in between. Here the CDR3 reads CASSWERENTEAFF. In DNA form, the CDR3 reads TGTGCCAGTAGTTGGGAACGGGAGAACACTGAAGCTTTCTTT.

This clone was found once. The chain has TRBV25-1 and TRBJ2-3; 8 bases agree with TRBD2. The junction had 9 bases not matched to a gene; V was cut back by 4 bases and J by 3 bases. The CDR3 spans 16 residues. Germline V gene lookup returns CDR1 MGHDK and CDR2 SYGVNS. CDR3 residues: CASSVPAGGRTDTQYF. Written as DNA, the CDR3 is TGTGCCAGCAGTGTTCCCGCGGGGGGCCGAACAGATACGCAGTATTTT.

The chain uses TRBV7-9 and TRBJ2-7, with D uncertain. The CDR3 is 13 amino acids. Looked up from germline, CDR1 is SEHNR and CDR2 is FQNEAQ (reference sequence). Trimming stripped 6 bases from V and 2 bases from J, with 11 bases between. The CDR3 sequence: CASSGGRTYEQYF. The CDR3 nucleotides read TGTGCCAGCAGTGGTGGCAGAACCTACGAGCAGTACTTC. Based on the CDR3 plus reference TRBV7-9 and TRBJ2-7, the full variable domain is DTGVSQNPRHKITKRGQNVTFRCDPISEHNRLYWYRQTLGQGPEFLTYFQNEAQLEKSRLLSDRFSAERPKGSFSTLEIQRTEQGDSAMYLCASSGGRTYEQYFGPGTRLTVT.

This clone was counted a few times. V is TRBV15 and J is TRBJ1-1, with D hard to call. Per the germline V gene, CDR1 is LNHNV and CDR2 is YYDKDF (reference sequence). The length of the CDR3 is 13 residues. Trimming cost V 1 base and J 8 bases, with 11 bases left between them. This CDR3 is CATSRVPVGEAFF. In DNA, the CDR3 is TGTGCCACCAGCAGAGTGCCCGTAGGGGAAGCTTTCTTT.

By share, this clone ranks as medium-sized. The V gene is TRBV10-2, the J gene TRBJ1-5; the match to TRBD1 covers 7 bases. The CDR3 length is 13 residues. Germline trimming cut 6 bases from V and 6 bases from J; bases unmatched to any gene: 5. CDR1 and CDR2 (germline): WSHSY, SAAADI. The CDR3 spells CASSIDRAQPQHF. CDR3 sequence (DNA): TGCGCCAGCAGCATCGACAGGGCTCAGCCCCAGCATTTT.

The chain links TRBV5-6 to TRBJ2-2; the D gene is possibly TRBD2 (5 bases). V lost 3 bases to trimming and J lost 0 bases, with 12 bases between them. Germline values: CDR1 SGHDT, CDR2 YYEEEE. The CDR3 extends over 16 amino acids. CDR3 sequence: CASSSALRANTGELFF. The CDR3 DNA reads as TGTGCCAGCAGCTCAGCCTTGAGGGCGAACACCGGGGAGCTGTTTTTT.